This entry is about one T cell receptor (beta chain). cDNA came from around 0.5 to 1 ug RNA primed by random hexamers. From the immunoSEQ multiplex PCR reads, TCRdb called clonotypes with MiXCR, one entry per CDR3 protein. The table lists some 190,000 distinct CDR3 sequences, 90% to 96% of them singletons. Between the trimmed V and J ends, which lost 2 bases and 5 bases, there was a span of 5 bases. This CDR3 contains 11 residues. Germline V lookup: CDR1 SGHDT, CDR2 YYEEEE. The record originates from a study of CD8 T cells in Susac syndrome. The sequenced target, TCR beta, came from blood CD8+ and CD4+ T cells.

V gene TRBV5-6 combines with J gene TRBJ2-7; D uncertain. This TCR derives from a human donor with multiple sclerosis. Sequenced sample: CD4+ T cells from PBMCs. The CDR3 nucleotides read TGTGCCAGCAGCTTACGGAACGAGCAGTACTTC. It yields the protein CASSLRNEQYF.